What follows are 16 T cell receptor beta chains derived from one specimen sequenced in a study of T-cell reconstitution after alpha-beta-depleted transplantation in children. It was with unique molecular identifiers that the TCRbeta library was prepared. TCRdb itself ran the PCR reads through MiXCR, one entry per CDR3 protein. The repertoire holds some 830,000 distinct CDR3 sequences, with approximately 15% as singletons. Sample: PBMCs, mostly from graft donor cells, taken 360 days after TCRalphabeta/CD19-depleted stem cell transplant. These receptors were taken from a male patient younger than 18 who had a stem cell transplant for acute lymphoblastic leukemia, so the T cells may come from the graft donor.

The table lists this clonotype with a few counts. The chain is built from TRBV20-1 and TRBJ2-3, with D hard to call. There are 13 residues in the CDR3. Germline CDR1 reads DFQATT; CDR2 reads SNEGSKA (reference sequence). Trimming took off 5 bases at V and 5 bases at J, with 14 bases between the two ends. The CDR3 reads CSAPRPAGDTQYF. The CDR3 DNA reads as TGCAGTGCTCCACGGCCTGCCGGAGATACGCAGTATTTT.

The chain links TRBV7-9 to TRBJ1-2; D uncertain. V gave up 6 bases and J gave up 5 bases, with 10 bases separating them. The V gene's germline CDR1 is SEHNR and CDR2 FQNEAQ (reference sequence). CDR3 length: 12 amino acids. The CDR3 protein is CASSNGGYGYTF. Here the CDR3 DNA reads TGTGCCAGCAGTAACGGAGGGTATGGCTACACCTTC.

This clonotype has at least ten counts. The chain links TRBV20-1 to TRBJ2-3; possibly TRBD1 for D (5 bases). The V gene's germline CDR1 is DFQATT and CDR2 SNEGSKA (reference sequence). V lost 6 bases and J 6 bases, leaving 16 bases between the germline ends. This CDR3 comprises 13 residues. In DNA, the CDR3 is TGCAGTGCAGGCAGGGCCGGTTTGGATACGCAGTATTTT. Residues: CSAGRAGLDTQYF.

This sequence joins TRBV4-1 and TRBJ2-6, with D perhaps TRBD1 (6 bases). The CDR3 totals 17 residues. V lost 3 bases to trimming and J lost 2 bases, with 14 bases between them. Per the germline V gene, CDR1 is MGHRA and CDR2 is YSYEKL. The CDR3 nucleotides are TGCGCCAGCAGCCACGACGCTGGGGGCCCTGGGGCCAACGTCCTGACTTTC. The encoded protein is CASSHDAGGPGANVLTF.

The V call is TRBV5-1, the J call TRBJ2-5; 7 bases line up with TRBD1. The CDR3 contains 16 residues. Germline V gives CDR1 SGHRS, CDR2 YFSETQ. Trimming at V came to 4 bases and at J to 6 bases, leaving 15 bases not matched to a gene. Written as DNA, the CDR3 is TGCGCCAGCAGCCTCCCCCCGTTAGGGGGCCTCAAGACCCAGTACTTC. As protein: CASSLPPLGGLKTQYF.

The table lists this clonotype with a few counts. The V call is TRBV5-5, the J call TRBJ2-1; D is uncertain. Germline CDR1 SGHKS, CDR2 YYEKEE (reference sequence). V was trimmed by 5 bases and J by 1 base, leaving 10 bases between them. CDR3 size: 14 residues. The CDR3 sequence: CASRTMGSYNEQFF. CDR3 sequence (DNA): TGTGCCAGCAGGACCATGGGATCCTACAATGAGCAGTTCTTC.

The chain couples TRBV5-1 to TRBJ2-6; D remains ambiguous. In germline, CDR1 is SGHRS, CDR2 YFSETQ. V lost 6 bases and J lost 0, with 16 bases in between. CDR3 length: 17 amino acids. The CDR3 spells CASNRPDAHSGANVLTF. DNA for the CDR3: TGCGCCAGCAACCGCCCGGACGCTCACTCTGGGGCCAACGTCCTGACTTTC.

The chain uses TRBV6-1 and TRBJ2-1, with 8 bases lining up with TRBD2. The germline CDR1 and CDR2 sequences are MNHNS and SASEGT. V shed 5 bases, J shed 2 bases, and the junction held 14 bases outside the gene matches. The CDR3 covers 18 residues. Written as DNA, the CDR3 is TGTGCCAGCAGTAAAGTACTGGGGACTAGGAGACCCTACAATGAGCAGTTCTTC. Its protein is CASSKVLGTRRPYNEQFF.

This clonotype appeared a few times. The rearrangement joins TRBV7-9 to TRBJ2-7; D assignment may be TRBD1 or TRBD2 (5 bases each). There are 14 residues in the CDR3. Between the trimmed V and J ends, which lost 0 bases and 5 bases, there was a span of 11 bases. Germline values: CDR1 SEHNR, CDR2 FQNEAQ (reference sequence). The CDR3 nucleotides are TGTGCCAGCAGCTTAGCCGGGACGGCAGACGAGCAGTACTTC. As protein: CASSLAGTADEQYF.

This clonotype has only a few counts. The CDR3 loop reads CASSSLTSGRVYEQFF. The CDR3 bases are TGTGCCAGCAGTTCCTTGACTAGCGGGAGGGTCTATGAGCAGTTCTTC. The rearrangement links TRBV28 to TRBJ2-1, with 14 bases fitting TRBD2. The V gene's germline CDR1 is MDHEN and CDR2 SYDVKM. The V gene end was trimmed by 4 bases and the J gene end by 8 bases; junction bases not matched to a gene: 7. The CDR3 extends over 16 amino acids.

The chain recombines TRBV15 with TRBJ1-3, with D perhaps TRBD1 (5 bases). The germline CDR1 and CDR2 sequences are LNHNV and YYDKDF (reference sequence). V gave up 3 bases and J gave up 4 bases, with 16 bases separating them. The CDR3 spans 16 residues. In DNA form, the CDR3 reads TGTGCCACCAGCAGGGCCGGGACGGAGGTGGGAAACACCATATATTTT. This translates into CATSRAGTEVGNTIYF.

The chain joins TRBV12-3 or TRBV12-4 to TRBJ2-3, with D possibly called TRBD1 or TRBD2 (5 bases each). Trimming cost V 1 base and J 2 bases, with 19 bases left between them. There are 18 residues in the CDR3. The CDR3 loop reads CASSLGGWGRRVTDTQYF. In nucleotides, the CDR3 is TGTGCCAGCAGTTTAGGAGGGTGGGGACGGAGAGTCACAGATACGCAGTATTTT.

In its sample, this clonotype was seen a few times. The CDR3 loop is CASSLVMTSGQGLQYF. Here the CDR3 DNA reads TGTGCCAGCAGCTTAGTAATGACTAGCGGGCAGGGCTTGCAGTACTTC. The V and J genes are TRBV7-9 and TRBJ2-7, with 10 bases that match TRBD2. CDR3 length equals 16 residues. J lost 9 bases, V lost 1 base, and 12 bases had no gene match. Germline V CDR1 and CDR2: SEHNR, FQNEAQ (reference sequence).

The CDR3 here is CASSADKREWVEKLFF. The CDR3 DNA sequence: TGTGCCAGCAGCGCCGATAAGAGAGAGTGGGTTGAAAAACTGTTTTTT. The chain links TRBV6-1 to TRBJ1-4; D not certain. The ends were cut back, 6 bases at V and 7 bases at J, with 21 bases in the middle. CDR3 length equals 16 residues. Germline loops: CDR1 MNHNS, CDR2 SASEGT.

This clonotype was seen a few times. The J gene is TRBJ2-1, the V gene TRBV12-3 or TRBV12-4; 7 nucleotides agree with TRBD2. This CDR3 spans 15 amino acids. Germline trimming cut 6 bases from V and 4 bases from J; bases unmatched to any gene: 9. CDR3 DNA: TGTGCCAGCAGGCCCGCGGCTAGCGGTTACAATGAGCAGTTCTTC. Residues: CASRPAASGYNEQFF.

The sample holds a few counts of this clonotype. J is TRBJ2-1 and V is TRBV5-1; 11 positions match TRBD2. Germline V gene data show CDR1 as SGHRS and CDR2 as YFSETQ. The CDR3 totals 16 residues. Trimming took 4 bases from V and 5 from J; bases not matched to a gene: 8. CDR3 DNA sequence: TGCGCCAGCAGCATGACCCTAGCGGGAGGTAACAATGAGCAGTTCTTC. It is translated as CASSMTLAGGNNEQFF.